This T cell receptor beta chain derives from a study of T-cell memory formation after mild COVID-19. Trimming cost V 0 bases and J 9 bases; bases outside gene matches: 8. Per the germline V gene, CDR1 is LGHNA and CDR2 is YNFKEQ. The CDR3 sequence is 14 residues long. This clonotype showed up just a few times. TCRdb processed the 5' RACE reads anew with MiXCR; each CDR3 protein has one entry. The sample carries 550,000 to 600,000 distinct CDR3 sequences, about 20% recorded once. This TCR was sampled from an adult woman who had mild COVID-19 (a few samples of this study predate the infection). Cell type and time point are not known. Sample: PBMCs or a T cell subset sorted from them (not recorded which). The chain is built from TRBV4-2 and TRBJ2-7, with 7 bases lining up with TRBD2. CDR3 DNA: TGTGCCAGCAGCCAAGATCGGGGGGAGCCGGTGCAGTACTTC. Amino acids: CASSQDRGEPVQYF.